This is a list of T cell receptor beta chains from one sample in a study of T cell responses to AZD1222 COVID-19 vaccine. Profiling relied on immunoSEQ multiplex PCR, and the TCRdb table lists in-frame clones only, not all of them. The sample carries about 85,000 clones, 88% recorded once. The specimen comprised peripheral blood, sampled on day 0 of AZD1222 vaccination. These receptors came from an adult in good health. Both conserved end residues are part of each CDR3. The order of the fields is V gene, J gene, clone size, D gene, CDR3 length, CDR3 DNA, CDR3 protein. D genes are given only for firm matches. Clone size appears in some rows only: once, few, many, or a class for an expanded clone.

TRBV5-1	TRBJ2-1	.	.	17	TGCGCCAGCAGCTCGTCCGGACTCTCAGGCGGCTACAATGAGCAGTTCTTC	CASSSSGLSGGYNEQFF
TRBV19	TRBJ1-4	.	.	16	TGTGCCAGTAGTGCCACGCCACAGGGTGGAAATGAAAAACTGTTTTTT	CASSATPQGGNEKLFF
TRBV10-3	TRBJ1-2	.	TRBD1	14	TGTGCCATCAGGGGGGACAGCTCAGGTCATGGCTACACCTTC	CAIRGDSSGHGYTF
TRBV27	TRBJ1-2	.	.	14	TGTGCCAGCAGTTTATCGGAGAGGGGGAGCGGCTACACCTTC	CASSLSERGSGYTF
TRBV6-2/TRBV6-3	TRBJ1-1	.	.	14	TGTGCCAGCAGTTACCGTCCGTTGAACACTGAAGCTTTCTTT	CASSYRPLNTEAFF
TRBV18	TRBJ2-5	.	TRBD1	16	TGTGCCAGCTCACCCAAGGTGGGGGACAGGAGGGAGACCCAGTACTTC	CASSPKVGDRRETQYF
TRBV15	TRBJ2-7	.	.	13	TGTGCCACCAGCAGGGACCGGTCCTACGAGCAGTACTTC	CATSRDRSYEQYF
TRBV27	TRBJ1-4	.	.	15	TGTGCCAGCAGTAGGGCTGGACAGATTAATGAAAAACTGTTTTTT	CASSRAGQINEKLFF
TRBV7-2	TRBJ2-5	once	.	13	TGTGCCAGCAGCTGGGACGGCCAAGAGACCCAGTACTTC	CASSWDGQETQYF
TRBV28	TRBJ2-2	.	.	13	TGTGCCAGCACCACCGAGCGGGCCGGGGAGCTGTTTTTT	CASTTERAGELFF
TRBV24-1	TRBJ1-4	.	.	13	TGTGCCACCAGTAGGCCGGGCAATGAAAAACTGTTTTTT	CATSRPGNEKLFF
TRBV5-8	TRBJ2-1	.	TRBD2	17	TGTGCCAGCAGCTGGGCACAAGTTGCGGGAGCGGGCGATGAGCAGTTCTTC	CASSWAQVAGAGDEQFF
TRBV23-1	TRBJ1-2	.	.	17	TGCGCCAGCAGTCACAATCCCCGCCAGACATCCCACTATGGCTACACCTTC	CASSHNPRQTSHYGYTF
TRBV28	TRBJ2-5	.	.	16	TGTGCCAGCAGTTCGATCTTGGAGGATGGGGAAGAGACCCAGTACTTC	CASSSILEDGEETQYF
TRBV2	TRBJ2-1	.	TRBD2	16	TGTGCCAGCAGTCTTGGGACTACCTCAGCCTACAATGAGCAGTTCTTC	CASSLGTTSAYNEQFF
TRBV20-1	TRBJ1-1	.	.	11	TGCAGTGCTCAACAAACTACTGAAGCTTTCTTT	CSAQQTTEAFF
TRBV19	TRBJ1-2	.	TRBD1	14	TGTGCCAGTAGCCCCGGACAGGGCGGCTATGGCTACACCTTC	CASSPGQGGYGYTF
TRBV28	TRBJ2-2	once	TRBD1	15	TGTGCCAGCAGTCGGGACAGGGATTACCCCGGGGAGCTGTTTTTT	CASSRDRDYPGELFF
TRBV12-3/TRBV12-4	TRBJ1-5	few	.	12	TGTGCCAGCAGTTTAGAACAGATGCCCCAGCATTTT	CASSLEQMPQHF
TRBV7-2	TRBJ2-7	.	.	13	TGTGCCAGCAGCTTGAGGGGGTTCAACGAGCAGTACTTC	CASSLRGFNEQYF
TRBV7-6	TRBJ1-1	.	.	14	TGTGCCAGCAGCCCGACCATGATGAACACTGAAGCTTTCTTT	CASSPTMMNTEAFF
TRBV7-2	TRBJ1-4	.	.	15	TGTGCCAGCAGCTCCCTAGGGCGGGGAAATGAAAAACTGTTTTTT	CASSSLGRGNEKLFF
TRBV5-1	TRBJ2-1	.	TRBD2	15	TGCGCCAGCAGCCCGGGACTAGCGGGAGAGGCTGAGCAGTTCTTC	CASSPGLAGEAEQFF
TRBV27	TRBJ2-6	.	TRBD1	18	TGTGCCAGCAGTCTCCGGGACAGGGGGCTTCCTGGGGCCAACGTCCTGACTTTC	CASSLRDRGLPGANVLTF
TRBV7-9	TRBJ2-2	.	TRBD2	19	TGTGCCAGCAGCGGAAGGGTAGGACTAGCGGGACTTAACACCGGGGAGCTGTTTTTT	CASSGRVGLAGLNTGELFF
TRBV28	TRBJ2-5	.	TRBD1	15	TGTGCCAGCAGTTTAGGACAGGGGGACCAAGAGACCCAGTACTTC	CASSLGQGDQETQYF